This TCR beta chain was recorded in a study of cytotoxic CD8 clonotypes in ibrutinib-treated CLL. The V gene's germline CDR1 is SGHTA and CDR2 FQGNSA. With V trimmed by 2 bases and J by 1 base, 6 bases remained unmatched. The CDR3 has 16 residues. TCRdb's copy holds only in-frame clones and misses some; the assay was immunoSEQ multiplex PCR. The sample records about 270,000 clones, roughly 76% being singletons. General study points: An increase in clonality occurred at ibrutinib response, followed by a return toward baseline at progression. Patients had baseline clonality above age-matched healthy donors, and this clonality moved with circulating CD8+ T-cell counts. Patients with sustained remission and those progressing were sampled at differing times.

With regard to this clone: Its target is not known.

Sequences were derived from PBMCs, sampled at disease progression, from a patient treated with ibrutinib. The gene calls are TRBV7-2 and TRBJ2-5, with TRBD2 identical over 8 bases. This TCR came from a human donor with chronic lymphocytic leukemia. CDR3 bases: TGTGCCAGCAGCTTACTCCCTAGCGGGTTCCAAGAGACCCAGTACTTC. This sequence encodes CASSLLPSGFQETQYF.